Detailed here is one T cell receptor beta chain. Trimming removed 7 bases from V and 6 bases from J, with 13 bases in between. This CDR3 is built from 13 residues. Germline V gene sequence: CDR1 MNHNY, CDR2 SVGAGI (reference sequence). This sample is part of a study of T cell changes during pregnancy in multiple sclerosis. The table came from immunoSEQ multiplex PCR; TCRdb's copy has only in-frame clones and leaves some out. Here the sample spans about 40,000 clones, approximately 91% being singletons. The chain couples TRBV6-6 to TRBJ2-1; D is possibly TRBD2 (7 bases). The clonotype was recovered from a female donor in good health, enrolled as a control in a pregnancy study. Sequences were derived from CD4+ T cells from peripheral blood mononuclear cells, sampled in the third trimester of pregnancy. The CDR3 DNA follows: TGTGCCAGCATTAGGGGGGAGGGCAATGAGCAGTTCTTC. Protein: CASIRGEGNEQFF.